Each of the 20 T cell receptor beta chains below was sequenced from the same sample in a study of T cell repertoires in cytomegalovirus infection. Each CDR3 protein is one row after TCRdb ran MiXCR on the reads. Of tens of thousands of distinct CDR3 sequences in the sample, 20% to 25% were seen once. Their target antigens are unknown. Sequencing was carried out using PBMCs, sequenced either directly or after in vitro stimulation (not recorded which). These receptors were obtained from a human donor in good health (CMV status not recorded). Some clones in this sample may be carry-over from other donors' samples.

The CDR3 bases are TGTGCCAGCAGCCAACAGACAGGATCCTACGAGCAGTACTTC. Its translation is CASSQQTGSYEQYF. The V and J genes are TRBV27 and TRBJ2-7; a possible D gene is TRBD1 (6 bases). Germline CDR1 and CDR2: MNHEY and SMNVEV (reference sequence). V lost 6 bases and J 1 base, leaving 13 bases between the germline ends. The CDR3 loop spans 14 amino acids.

This clonotype was counted between two and nine times. The chain carries TRBV4-3 and TRBJ1-1; D is unresolved. The CDR3 runs 15 residues. Per germline, CDR1 LGHNA and CDR2 YSLEER. Trimming removed 2 bases from V and 1 base from J, with 11 bases in between. CDR3 coding DNA: TGCGCCAGCAGCCAATATCGAATAGCGAACACTGAAGCTTTCTTT. Its translation: CASSQYRIANTEAFF.

In this sample, this clonotype turned up many times. The V call is TRBV12-3 or TRBV12-4, the J call TRBJ1-5, with unresolved D. Trimming removed 5 bases from V and 4 bases from J, with 15 bases in between. The CDR3 covers 15 residues. This chain's CDR3 is CASSLGYGDNQPQHF. CDR3 nucleotides: TGTGCCAGCAGTCTAGGGTACGGGGATAATCAGCCCCAGCATTTT.

Turning to this clonotype: Compared with germline, one end of the junction differs, possibly owing to a read error. The rearrangement links TRBV4-1 to TRBJ2-2, with D perhaps given as TRBD1 or TRBD2 (5 bases each). CDR3 length equals 16 residues. Germline CDR1 reads MGHRA; CDR2 reads YSYEKL. For the CDR3, the DNA is TGTGACAGCAGCAGGTCCCCGGGAAAGAACACCGGGGAGTTGTTTTTT. Translation: CDSSRSPGKNTGELFF.

This chain links TRBV5-6 with TRBJ2-3; unclear D gene. CDR3 length equals 17 residues. CDR1 is SGHDT, CDR2 YYEEEE, per germline. Trimming stripped 3 bases from V and 2 bases from J, with 19 bases between. The CDR3 DNA reads as TGTGCCAGCAGCTCCCTTTGTCAGGCATGGGCCACAGATACGCAGTATTTT. This encodes CASSSLCQAWATDTQYF.

The V gene is TRBV6-1, the J gene TRBJ1-5; D is unresolved. The germline V gene encodes CDR1 MNHNS and CDR2 SASEGT. CDR3 size: 15 residues. V lost 7 bases and J lost 6, with 19 bases in between. In DNA form, the CDR3 reads TGTGCCAGCACACTACACGCAGGAATGGGTCAGCCCCAGCATTTT. Translated, it gives CASTLHAGMGQPQHF.

This clonotype has more than one count but fewer than ten. This rearrangement joins TRBV4-1 to TRBJ2-5, with no clear D. The V end was cut by 0 bases, the J end by 1 base, with 6 bases between. Germline loops: CDR1 MGHRA, CDR2 YSYEKL. This CDR3 is built from 14 residues. CDR3 residues: CASSQDPFQETQYF. The CDR3 nucleotides read TGCGCCAGCAGCCAAGATCCCTTCCAAGAGACCCAGTACTTC.

The chain links TRBV6-1 to TRBJ1-1; 7 bases fit TRBD1. The CDR3 loop spans 15 amino acids. Germline V gene lookup returns CDR1 MNHNS and CDR2 SASEGT. The V and J ends lost 7 bases and 8 bases, in that order; junction bases with no gene match: 16. CDR3 coding DNA: TGTGCCAGCATTCGAGGCGGCCCTTCGGACAGGGAAGCTTTCTTT. Its translation: CASIRGGPSDREAFF.

The rearrangement uses TRBV7-6 and TRBJ1-1, with TRBD1 as a possible D gene (5 bases). The CDR3 runs 13 residues. Germline CDR1 SGHVS, CDR2 FNYEAQ. V dropped 4 bases and J dropped 6 bases, with 12 bases sitting between them. The CDR3 DNA is TGTGCCAGCAGCTCATGGGGGAGTTCTGAAGCTTTCTTT. Translation: CASSSWGSSEAFF.

This clonotype showed up many times. CDR3 coding DNA: TGTGCCAGCAGCTTAGTGGGACTAGCGAGCACAGATACGCAGTATTTT. It codes for CASSLVGLASTDTQYF. The chain uses TRBV7-2 and TRBJ2-3, with 10 nucleotides matching TRBD2. V was pared by 1 base and J by 0 bases, with 1 base of the junction left unmatched. This CDR3 comprises 16 residues. CDR1 is SGHTA, CDR2 FQGNSA, per germline. Full variable domain (remainder filled in from reference TRBV7-2 and TRBJ2-3): GAGVSQSPSNKVTEKGKDVELRCDPISGHTALYWYRQSLGQGLEFLIYFQGNSAPDKSGLPSDRFSAERTGGSVSTLTIQRTQQEDSAVYLCASSLVGLASTDTQYFGPGTRLTVL.

The sample holds many counts of this clonotype. The CDR3 DNA is TGTGCCAGCAGGACAGGGGGCAGTTTGAACACCATATATTTT. Amino acids: CASRTGGSLNTIYF. The rearrangement links TRBV6-1 to TRBJ1-3; 10 bases are a match to TRBD1. V lost 6 bases, J lost 7 bases, and 6 bases stayed unmatched. The germline V gene has CDR1 MNHNS and CDR2 SASEGT. The CDR3 runs to 14 residues.

This clonotype was counted at least ten times. V and J are TRBV29-1 and TRBJ2-7, with 7 nucleotides matching TRBD2. V gave up 7 bases and J gave up 5 bases; unmatched junction bases: 8. The CDR3 consists of 12 residues. Per the germline V gene, CDR1 is SQVTM and CDR2 is ANQGSEA. CDR3 bases: TGCAGCGGCCTGGGAGGGGTGGACGAGCAGTACTTC. Translating gives CSGLGGVDEQYF.

In this sample, this clonotype turned up many times. The chain is built from TRBV5-6 and TRBJ1-2; TRBD1 agrees at 8 bases. The CDR3 covers 14 residues. With 4 bases clipped from V and 7 bases from J, the junction kept 9 bases outside the gene matches. Germline CDR1 is SGHDT and CDR2 is YYEEEE. The CDR3 sequence: CASSPVGQGSGYTF. The CDR3 region has the DNA TGTGCCAGCAGCCCCGTCGGACAGGGTTCTGGCTACACCTTC.

In its sample, this clonotype was seen many times. This chain uses TRBV20-1 with TRBJ2-7, with 9 nucleotides matching TRBD2. CDR1 DFQATT and CDR2 SNEGSKA come from the germline V gene (reference sequence). CDR3 length equals 15 residues. V shed 3 bases, J shed 2 bases, and the junction held 8 bases outside the gene matches. CDR3 amino acids: CSASAGAGGPYEQYF. The CDR3 DNA is TGCAGTGCTAGCGCCGGGGCGGGGGGGCCCTACGAGCAGTACTTC.

The chain combines TRBV27 with TRBJ2-5; the D is unclear. Germline CDR1 is MNHEY and CDR2 is SMNVEV (reference sequence). The CDR3 is 13 residues long. The V gene lost 9 bases and the J gene lost 2 bases, with 13 bases spanning the gap. CDR3 nucleotide sequence: TGTGCCAGTACATCAGCCTTGCAAGAGACCCAGTACTTC. Translated: CASTSALQETQYF.

This clonotype was found once. The chain couples TRBV25-1 to TRBJ2-5; 9 positions match TRBD2. Germline-derived CDR1 and CDR2 are MGHDK and SYGVNS. V lost 6 bases, J lost 5 bases, and 10 bases stayed unmatched. The CDR3 consists of 15 residues. CDR3 residues: CASSISGGAGETQYF. CDR3 DNA: TGTGCCAGCAGCATTAGCGGGGGAGCAGGGGAGACCCAGTACTTC.

This clonotype turned up a few times. The chain joins TRBV12-3 or TRBV12-4 to TRBJ2-7; 7 nucleotides line up with TRBD2. CDR3 length: 15 residues. The junction had 7 bases not matched to a gene; V was cut back by 2 bases and J by 3 bases. DNA of the CDR3: TGTGCCAGCAGTTTATTCGGCGGGAGTAGCTACGAGCAGTACTTC. Translation gives CASSLFGGSSYEQYF.

This chain links TRBV28 with TRBJ2-5; TRBD2 aligns across 14 bases. Germline V lookup: CDR1 MDHEN, CDR2 SYDVKM. The CDR3 runs 15 residues. J gave up 7 bases and V 2 bases, and 3 bases lay outside the gene matches. Here the CDR3 DNA reads TGTGCCAGCAGTTTAATGACTAGCGGGGGGGGGACCCAGTACTTC. Amino acids: CASSLMTSGGGTQYF.

The chain combines TRBV10-1 with TRBJ2-7; no firm D call. The germline V gene has CDR1 WNHNN and CDR2 SYGVQD (reference sequence). The CDR3 length is 14 residues. V was clipped by 3 bases and J by 1 base, with 10 bases between them. This chain's CDR3 is CASSDPRQSYEQYF. CDR3 DNA: TGCGCCAGCAGTGACCCGAGGCAGTCCTACGAGCAGTACTTC.

This clonotype rates as medium-sized. The chain carries TRBV2 and TRBJ2-5; weak D call: TRBD2 (5 bases). In germline, CDR1 is SNHLY, CDR2 FYNNEI. The CDR3 is 16 amino acids. Trimming cost V 0 bases and J 2 bases, with 13 bases left between them. The CDR3, as DNA: TGTGCCAGCAGTGAAGCGCTAGGAGGTGGTCAAGAGACCCAGTACTTC. Translating gives CASSEALGGGQETQYF.